These 14 T cell receptor beta chains came from one sample sequenced in a study of early T cells in non-severe SARS-CoV-2 infection. TCRdb fed the 5' RACE reads into MiXCR, producing one record per CDR3 protein. This sample has roughly 40,000 distinct CDR3 sequences, with under 7% found just once. The sequenced material came from whole blood. All receptors derive from an adult who was a healthcare worker with PCR-confirmed SARS-CoV-2 infection or an uninfected control (not recorded which).

This clonotype showed up many times. V is TRBV5-6 and J is TRBJ1-1, with D hard to call. The V and J ends lost 4 bases and 10 bases respectively, with 11 bases between them. This CDR3 comprises 11 residues. Germline CDR1 is SGHDT and CDR2 is YYEEEE. CDR3 nucleotide sequence: TGTGCCAGCAGCCGGGATGGTTTAGCTTTCTTT. Its protein product is CASSRDGLAFF.

This clonotype was observed a few times. The chain joins TRBV3-1 to TRBJ2-1, with 11 bases matching TRBD2. CDR1 and CDR2 (germline): LGHDT, YNNKEL (reference sequence). The trim removed 6 bases at V and 7 bases at J, leaving 8 bases unmatched. The CDR3 runs to 15 residues. This CDR3 reads CASRGLAGGQNEQFF. CDR3 DNA sequence: TGTGCCAGCAGGGGCTTAGCGGGAGGGCAAAATGAGCAGTTCTTC.

Here the CDR3 DNA reads TGTGCCAGCAGTGGGGTTCAGGGCTACGAGCAGTACTTC. Translated: CASSGVQGYEQYF. The chain recombines TRBV28 with TRBJ2-7; possible D gene TRBD1, 5 bases. The germline V gene has CDR1 MDHEN and CDR2 SYDVKM. V dropped 5 bases and J dropped 3 bases, with 11 bases sitting between them. CDR3 length: 13 amino acids.

V usage is TRBV11-2 and J usage is TRBJ2-7; D is possibly TRBD1 (5 bases). With 3 bases removed from V and 2 bases from J, the gap between germline ends came to 11 bases. Per the germline V gene, CDR1 is SGHAT and CDR2 is FQNNGV. CDR3 length: 14 amino acids. The CDR3 DNA is TGTGCCAGCAGCTTTACCGACAGAACCTACGAGCAGTACTTC. Translated, it gives CASSFTDRTYEQYF.

This clonotype was recorded a few times. The chain joins TRBV7-2 to TRBJ2-7; 9 nucleotides line up with TRBD2. Germline CDR1 is SGHTA and CDR2 is FQGNSA. The junction had 12 bases not matched to a gene; V was cut back by 2 bases and J by 7 bases. This CDR3 is built from 16 residues. CDR3 in DNA: TGTGCCAGCAGCTTAAGACGGCGGGAGGGCCGTTTTGAGCAGTACTTC. Its protein product is CASSLRRREGRFEQYF.

The chain has TRBV20-1 and TRBJ1-4, with 8 nucleotides matching TRBD1. Germline loops: CDR1 DFQATT, CDR2 SNEGSKA (reference sequence). After removal of 0 bases from V and 5 bases from J, the junction contained 5 bases not matched to a gene. The CDR3 extends over 15 amino acids. The CDR3 sequence is CSARDTGGANEKLFF. The CDR3 bases are TGCAGTGCTAGAGACACAGGGGGAGCGAATGAAAAACTGTTTTTT.

The CDR3: CASTPLATGELFF. For the CDR3, the DNA is TGTGCCAGCACCCCGCTTGCAACCGGGGAGCTGTTTTTT. This sequence joins TRBV28 and TRBJ2-2, with D uncertain. CDR1 MDHEN and CDR2 SYDVKM come from the germline V gene. Trimming stripped 7 bases from V and 5 bases from J, with 11 bases between. The length of the CDR3 is 13 residues. The full variable domain, in which reference TRBV28 and TRBJ2-2 provide the parts outside the CDR3, is DVKVTQSSRYLVKRTGEKVFLECVQDMDHENMFWYRQDPGLGLRLIYFSYDVKMKEKGDIPEGYSVSREKKERFSLILESASTNQTSMYLCASTPLATGELFFGEGSRLTVL.

This clonotype was counted only a few times. J is TRBJ2-7 and V is TRBV5-1; D gene ambiguous. V lost 4 bases to trimming and J lost 3 bases, with 11 bases between them. Germline CDR1 reads SGHRS; CDR2 reads YFSETQ. This CDR3 is 13 amino acids long. CDR3 protein: CASSQDTHYEQYF. In DNA form, the CDR3 reads TGCGCCAGCAGCCAAGACACTCACTACGAGCAGTACTTC.

The chain recombines TRBV6-6 with TRBJ2-4, with 7 positions matching TRBD2. Germline-derived CDR1 and CDR2 are MNHNY and SVGAGI (reference sequence). The V segment lost 2 bases and the J segment 6 bases; nucleotides outside the gene matches: 10. The CDR3 runs to 16 residues. CDR3 in DNA: TGTGCCAGCAGTTACGGGGCGGGGGAAATGGGAAACATTCAGTACTTC. As protein: CASSYGAGEMGNIQYF.

This clonotype showed up just a few times. This rearrangement joins TRBV28 to TRBJ2-3; TRBD1 might be the D (6 bases). The CDR3 contains 15 residues. Germline V lookup: CDR1 MDHEN, CDR2 SYDVKM. Trimming stripped 5 bases from V and 4 bases from J, with 16 bases between. The DNA for the CDR3 is TGTGCCAGCAGTCCCGGGACAATTCGCGCAGATACGCAGTATTTT. As protein: CASSPGTIRADTQYF.

The table lists this clonotype with a few counts. V gene TRBV6-1 combines with J gene TRBJ1-1; no firm D call. This CDR3 has 13 residues. Germline V CDR1 and CDR2: MNHNS, SASEGT. V was pared by 5 bases and J by 5 bases, with 12 bases between. The CDR3 loop is CASSSFLQTEAFF. As DNA, the CDR3 is TGTGCCAGCAGTTCATTTCTCCAAACTGAAGCTTTCTTT.

This clonotype has at least ten counts. The V gene is TRBV7-9, the J gene TRBJ2-5, with D possibly being TRBD2 (6 bases). V lost 0 bases and J 4 bases, leaving 24 bases between the germline ends. CDR1 is SEHNR, CDR2 FQNEAQ, per germline (reference sequence). The CDR3 loop spans 19 amino acids. The chain's CDR3 is CASSLAGGVGITRRETQYF. As DNA, the CDR3 is TGTGCCAGCAGCTTAGCGGGGGGAGTGGGAATAACCCGAAGAGAGACCCAGTACTTC. Complete variable domain (other parts from reference TRBV7-9 and TRBJ2-5): DTGVSQNPRHKITKRGQNVTFRCDPISEHNRLYWYRQTLGQGPEFLTYFQNEAQLEKSRLLSDRFSAERPKGSFSTLEIQRTEQGDSAMYLCASSLAGGVGITRRETQYFGPGTRLLVL.

The chain couples TRBV3-1 to TRBJ2-7; a possible D gene is TRBD2 (5 bases). Trimming removed 1 base from V and 1 base from J, with 8 bases in between. From germline, CDR1 is LGHDT and CDR2 YNNKEL (reference sequence). The CDR3 covers 14 residues. The CDR3 nucleotides are TGTGCCAGCAGCCAAGGGAGAGGGTCCTACGAGCAGTACTTC. Amino acid sequence: CASSQGRGSYEQYF.

This clonotype was counted between two and nine times. This sequence joins TRBV5-6 and TRBJ1-1, with D uncertain. The CDR3 extends over 14 amino acids. CDR1 SGHDT and CDR2 YYEEEE come from the germline V gene. Trimming removed 3 bases from V and 4 bases from J, with 13 bases in between. The CDR3 region is CASSSLRLLTEAFF. CDR3 sequence (DNA): TGTGCCAGCAGCTCACTCAGACTCCTCACTGAAGCTTTCTTT. The variable domain in full, with the rest retrieved from reference TRBV5-6 and TRBJ1-1, is DAGVTQSPTHLIKTRGQQVTLRCSPKSGHDTVSWYQQALGQGPQFIFQYYEEEERQRGNFPDRFSGHQFPNYSSELNVNALLLGDSALYLCASSSLRLLTEAFFGQGTRLTVV.